This T cell receptor (beta chain) was sequenced in a study of shared clonotypes between healthy human individuals. Only in-frame clones appear in the TCRdb table, and some are missing; sequencing was by immunoSEQ multiplex PCR. The sample shows about 2.4 million clones, 93% of them seen only once. Trimming shortened V by 4 bases and J by 1 base, and 17 bases separated the two germline ends. In germline, CDR1 is MNHNY, CDR2 SVGAGI (reference sequence). CDR3 length equals 16 residues. The V call is TRBV6-6, the J call TRBJ2-7, with D perhaps matching TRBD2 (8 bases). The specimen was naive CD4+ T cells from PBMCs. Subset described: CD45RA+ positively selected. This clonotype was obtained from a man between 18 and 29 years old in good health. Some clones in this sample may be carry-over from other donors' samples. CDR3 in DNA: TGTGCCAGCAGTTTGGCAGGGGGACTAGAGTCCTACGAGCAGTACTTC. This encodes CASSLAGGLESYEQYF.